These 20 T cell receptor beta chains share one sample of origin, sequenced in a study of blood T cell repertoires in COVID-19. TCRdb's table, derived via immunoSEQ multiplex PCR, lists solely in-frame clones and lacks some. The sample holds 60,000 to 70,000 clones; 88% are singletons and the top ten take 15% to 20%. Sequences were obtained from peripheral blood. The receptors were gathered from a woman aged 80 or older with active COVID-19.

The chain is built from TRBV5-1 and TRBJ1-2, with TRBD1 as a possible D gene (6 bases). The germline V and J ends were trimmed by 4 bases and 4 bases, with 17 bases remaining between them. Germline loops: CDR1 SGHRS, CDR2 YFSETQ. This CDR3 is built from 15 residues. In nucleotides, the CDR3 is TGCGCCAGCAGCCAAAATATACAGGGTGGCTATGGCTACACCTTC. It specifies CASSQNIQGGYGYTF. The variable domain in full, completed from reference TRBV5-1 and TRBJ1-2, reads KAGVTQTPRYLIKTRGQQVTLSCSPISGHRSVSWYQQTPGQGLQFLFEYFSETQRNKGNFPGRFSGRQFSNSRSEMNVSTLELGDSALYLCASSQNIQGGYGYTFGSGTRLTVV.

The V and J genes are TRBV6-5 and TRBJ2-1; D is possibly TRBD1 (7 bases). The germline V gene has CDR1 MNHEY and CDR2 SVGAGI. Trimming shortened V by 0 bases and J by 1 base, and 10 bases separated the two germline ends. The CDR3 loop spans 16 amino acids. CDR3 sequence: CASSYSAGGSYNEQFF. In DNA, the CDR3 is TGTGCCAGCAGTTACTCGGCAGGGGGGTCCTACAATGAGCAGTTCTTC.

V gene TRBV20-1 combines with J gene TRBJ1-2; D unclear. CDR3 length equals 12 residues. Trimming cost V 3 bases and J 4 bases, with 9 bases left between them. Per the germline V gene, CDR1 is DFQATT and CDR2 is SNEGSKA (reference sequence). The CDR3 loop is CSASSYLYGYTF. The DNA for the CDR3 is TGCAGTGCTAGTTCCTATCTCTATGGCTACACCTTC.

The chain couples TRBV7-2 to TRBJ2-4, with 7 bases matching TRBD2. This CDR3 has 16 amino acids. V trimming: 5 bases; J trimming: 1 base; junction bases outside the gene matches: 8. Germline CDR1 reads SGHTA; CDR2 reads FQGNSA. The DNA of the CDR3 is TGTGCCAGCAGCCCCCATTTGGGAGGGGCCAAAAACATTCAGTACTTC. Its protein product is CASSPHLGGAKNIQYF.

This clone has a handful of counts. The gene calls are TRBV7-9 and TRBJ1-1; perhaps TRBD1 as D (6 bases). Germline values: CDR1 SEHNR, CDR2 FQNEAQ (reference sequence). The CDR3 runs 15 residues. V was clipped by 6 bases and J by 0 bases, with 14 bases between them. Here the CDR3 reads CASRPSGTLNTEAFF. The CDR3 coding sequence is TGTGCCAGCAGACCCTCCGGGACATTGAACACTGAAGCTTTCTTT.

The chain links TRBV18 to TRBJ1-1; D is ambiguous. CDR1 is KGHSH, CDR2 LQKENI, per germline. The V end was cut by 3 bases, the J end by 1 base, with 9 bases between. The length of the CDR3 is 14 residues. For the CDR3, the DNA is TGTGCCAGCTCACCGTCGCAGGCGAACACTGAAGCTTTCTTT. It codes for CASSPSQANTEAFF. The full variable domain, in which reference TRBV18 and TRBJ1-1 provide the parts outside the CDR3, is NAGVMQNPRHLVRRRGQEARLRCSPMKGHSHVYWYRQLPEEGLKFMVYLQKENIIDESGMPKERFSAEFPKEGPSILRIQQVVRGDSAAYFCASSPSQANTEAFFGQGTRLTVV.

The gene calls are TRBV6-2 or TRBV6-3 and TRBJ1-1; possible D gene TRBD1, 6 bases. Trimming removed 5 bases from V and 3 bases from J, with 10 bases in between. CDR3 length: 13 residues. In germline, CDR1 is MNHEY, CDR2 SVGEGT. The CDR3 sequence is CASSKDSYTEAFF. The CDR3 DNA reads as TGTGCCAGCAGTAAGGACAGCTACACTGAAGCTTTCTTT.

This clone was detected only a few times. This sequence joins TRBV2 and TRBJ1-2, with a possible D match to TRBD1 (5 bases). Germline V gives CDR1 SNHLY, CDR2 FYNNEI. The CDR3 runs 13 residues. Trimming removed 5 bases at V and 1 base at J, with 8 bases between. The CDR3 protein is CASSPDSNYGYTF. CDR3 bases: TGTGCCAGCAGTCCTGACAGTAACTATGGCTACACCTTC. Variable domain in full (rest from reference TRBV2 and TRBJ1-2): EPEVTQTPSHQVTQMGQEVILRCVPISNHLYFYWYRQILGQKVEFLVSFYNNEISEKSEIFDDQFSVERPDGSNFTLKIRSTKLEDSAMYFCASSPDSNYGYTFGSGTRLTVV.

This rearrangement joins TRBV18 to TRBJ1-5; 7 bases map to TRBD1. V gave up 6 bases and J gave up 3 bases; unmatched junction bases: 5. The germline gives CDR1 KGHSH, CDR2 LQKENI. The CDR3 extends over 14 amino acids. The CDR3 sequence is CASSLQGNNQPQHF. The CDR3 DNA is TGTGCCAGCTCCCTACAGGGGAACAATCAGCCCCAGCATTTT.

V is TRBV9 and J is TRBJ1-2; the match to TRBD1 covers 9 bases. Germline V gene data show CDR1 as SGDLS and CDR2 as YYNGEE. J gave up 1 base and V 3 bases, and 1 base lay outside the gene matches. The CDR3 loop spans 14 amino acids. The DNA of the CDR3 is TGTGCCAGCAGCGGACAGGGGGTTAACTATGGCTACACCTTC. Its translation is CASSGQGVNYGYTF.

The chain is built from TRBV29-1 and TRBJ2-1; 8 bases fit TRBD1. V was pared by 8 bases and J by 1 base, with 4 bases of the junction left unmatched. The CDR3 length is 13 residues. Germline CDR1 and CDR2: SQVTM and ANQGSEA. The chain's CDR3 is CSTGTGSYNEQFF. The CDR3 DNA reads as TGCAGCACCGGGACAGGATCCTACAATGAGCAGTTCTTC.

The chain carries TRBV28 and TRBJ2-3, with 8 bases fitting TRBD2. Germline CDR1 MDHEN, CDR2 SYDVKM. CDR3 length: 17 amino acids. Germline trimming cut 6 bases from V and 6 bases from J; bases unmatched to any gene: 17. DNA of the CDR3: TGTGCCAGCAGCAGCTCCGTGTTAGCGGGGTCCGCGGATACGCAGTATTTT. This codes for CASSSSVLAGSADTQYF.

The J gene is TRBJ2-7, the V gene TRBV6-1; TRBD2 is a possible D gene (5 bases). The CDR3 spans 14 residues. Trimming removed 2 bases from V and 3 bases from J, with 11 bases in between. CDR1 is MNHNS, CDR2 SASEGT, per germline. DNA for the CDR3: TGTGCCAGCAGTGAACCAAGCGAGGGCTACGAGCAGTACTTC. Translated, it gives CASSEPSEGYEQYF.

The chain couples TRBV6-5 to TRBJ2-2, with 10 positions matching TRBD1. CDR3 size: 15 residues. With 7 bases clipped from V and 4 bases from J, the junction kept 6 bases outside the gene matches. Germline values: CDR1 MNHEY, CDR2 SVGAGI. CDR3 loop: CASNVRTGGTGELFF. Here the CDR3 DNA reads TGTGCCAGCAACGTTCGGACAGGGGGCACCGGGGAGCTGTTTTTT.

The V and J genes are TRBV7-6 and TRBJ2-1; 11 bases align to TRBD2. CDR3 length: 14 residues. Per the germline V gene, CDR1 is SGHVS and CDR2 is FNYEAQ. The junction had 1 base not matched to a gene; V was cut back by 5 bases and J by 4 bases. The CDR3 loop is CASSPSGGYNEQFF. CDR3 bases: TGTGCCAGCAGCCCTAGCGGGGGGTACAATGAGCAGTTCTTC.

This sequence joins TRBV2 and TRBJ2-2; 10 nucleotides agree with TRBD2. The V gene end was trimmed by 2 bases and the J gene end by 6 bases; junction bases not matched to a gene: 3. This CDR3 is built from 15 residues. In germline, CDR1 is SNHLY, CDR2 FYNNEI. CDR3 DNA sequence: TGTGCCAGCAGTGAACTTAGCGGGAGGTCCGGGGAGCTGTTTTTT. Residues: CASSELSGRSGELFF.

Here the CDR3 reads CASSRPRGSLGDTQYF. The CDR3 DNA follows: TGTGCCAGCAGCCGGCCCCGGGGTTCCTTGGGAGATACGCAGTATTTT. V gene TRBV7-2 combines with J gene TRBJ2-3, with D possibly matching TRBD2 (5 bases). There are 16 residues in the CDR3. Between the trimmed V and J ends, which lost 5 bases and 5 bases, there was a span of 20 bases. Germline CDR1 reads SGHTA; CDR2 reads FQGNSA.

The chain uses TRBV10-3 and TRBJ1-4; 7 bases are a match to TRBD1. In germline, CDR1 is ENHRY, CDR2 SYGVKD. J lost 4 bases, V lost 10 bases, and 6 bases had no gene match. The CDR3 runs to 13 residues. This CDR3 is CATTGDHNEKLFF. CDR3 coding DNA: TGTGCCACCACAGGGGATCATAATGAAAAACTGTTTTTT.

The chain employs TRBV20-1 and TRBJ2-3; a possible D gene is TRBD2 (5 bases). This CDR3 has 11 residues. V was pared by 5 bases and J by 8 bases, with 11 bases between. Germline V CDR1 and CDR2: DFQATT, SNEGSKA (reference sequence). The CDR3 DNA is TGCAGTGCTCACAAGCGGAGTACGCAGTATTTT. This translates into CSAHKRSTQYF.

This rearrangement joins TRBV19 to TRBJ1-5; a possible D gene is TRBD1 (5 bases). The CDR3 runs to 16 residues. Germline loops: CDR1 LNHDA, CDR2 SQIVND (reference sequence). With 1 base removed from V and 2 bases from J, the gap between germline ends came to 12 bases. The CDR3 DNA is TGTGCCAGTAGTATAGGAGAAGGGGTTCGCAATCAGCCCCAGCATTTT. It is translated as CASSIGEGVRNQPQHF.